One and the same sample provided the 16 T cell receptor beta chains below, sequenced in a study of blood T cell repertoires in COVID-19. TCRdb keeps only in-frame clones here, not all; method: immunoSEQ multiplex PCR. The table includes under 300,000 clones, about 93% detected once. Sequenced sample: PBMCs or T cells enriched from blood (not recorded which). Receptors originate from a woman younger than 30 who had recovered from COVID-19.

V and J are TRBV6-5 and TRBJ1-6; 7 bases agree with TRBD1. Germline CDR1 reads MNHEY; CDR2 reads SVGAGI. CDR3 size: 15 residues. V trimming: 5 bases; J trimming: 7 bases; junction bases outside the gene matches: 8. The CDR3 DNA sequence: TGTGCCAGCAGTCGAGACAGGGCAGAAAATTCACCCCTCCACTTT. This translates into CASSRDRAENSPLHF.

The J gene is TRBJ2-7, the V gene TRBV6-5, with 8 positions matching TRBD2. The J segment lost 2 bases and the V segment lost 5 bases, leaving 5 bases of the junction unmatched. There are 14 residues in the CDR3. The germline V gene has CDR1 MNHEY and CDR2 SVGAGI. This chain's CDR3 is CASSPTSEPYEQYF. CDR3 in DNA: TGTGCCAGCAGTCCGACTAGCGAGCCCTACGAGCAGTACTTC.

The chain employs TRBV7-9 and TRBJ2-4, with D perhaps matching TRBD1 (6 bases). The CDR3 totals 15 residues. CDR1 SEHNR and CDR2 FQNEAQ come from the germline V gene (reference sequence). V was cut by 1 base and J by 7 bases, with 14 bases left in between. The CDR3 spells CASSLVAGDLNIQYF. The CDR3 DNA is TGTGCCAGCAGCTTAGTGGCAGGGGACCTGAACATTCAGTACTTC. Full variable domain (rest looked up from reference TRBV7-9 and TRBJ2-4): DTGVSQNPRHKITKRGQNVTFRCDPISEHNRLYWYRQTLGQGPEFLTYFQNEAQLEKSRLLSDRFSAERPKGSFSTLEIQRTEQGDSAMYLCASSLVAGDLNIQYFGAGTRLSVL.

The genes are TRBV4-3 and TRBJ1-2; the match to TRBD1 covers 8 bases. CDR3 length: 15 amino acids. CDR1 is LGHNA, CDR2 YSLEER, per germline. V dropped 4 bases and J dropped 3; count of bases not matched to a gene: 7. The CDR3 DNA reads TGCGCCAGCAGCCCTGGACAGGGTTTGCACTATGGCTACACCTTC. Translating it yields CASSPGQGLHYGYTF.

In its sample, this clone was seen once. V is TRBV7-9 and J is TRBJ2-6; perhaps TRBD1 as D (5 bases). CDR1 and CDR2 from the germline V gene are SEHNR and FQNEAQ (reference sequence). The CDR3 totals 16 residues. Trimming stripped 2 bases from V and 1 base from J, with 9 bases between. CDR3 sequence (DNA): TGTGCCAGCAGCTTAAGGGGATTGTCTGGGGCCAACGTCCTGACTTTC. Translated, it gives CASSLRGLSGANVLTF.

V gene TRBV10-3 combines with J gene TRBJ2-2; the D is unclear. The germline V and J ends were trimmed by 3 bases and 3 bases, with 5 bases remaining between them. There are 13 residues in the CDR3. The germline V gene has CDR1 ENHRY and CDR2 SYGVKD. The CDR3 sequence: CAISDRDTGELFF. CDR3 DNA: TGTGCCATCAGTGACCGCGACACCGGGGAGCTGTTTTTT.

This rearrangement joins TRBV6-5 to TRBJ1-1; 8 bases are shared with TRBD1. Trimming cost V 2 bases and J 0 bases; bases outside gene matches: 2. There are 15 residues in the CDR3. Germline V gene lookup returns CDR1 MNHEY and CDR2 SVGAGI. CDR3 amino acids: CASSYPGGLNTEAFF. CDR3 coding DNA: TGTGCCAGCAGTTACCCAGGGGGCCTGAACACTGAAGCTTTCTTT.

The chain carries TRBV28 and TRBJ2-7; 15 bases are a match to TRBD2. V trimming: 6 bases; J trimming: 4 bases; junction bases outside the gene matches: 7. The CDR3 contains 16 residues. From germline, CDR1 is MDHEN and CDR2 SYDVKM. CDR3 protein: CASSRTSGRAAYEQYF. The CDR3 coding sequence is TGTGCCAGCAGCCGGACTAGCGGGAGGGCCGCGTACGAGCAGTACTTC.

The V call is TRBV5-6, the J call TRBJ1-3; no clear D. CDR1 and CDR2 from the germline V gene are SGHDT and YYEEEE. V was clipped by 0 bases and J by 2 bases, with 6 bases between them. CDR3 length equals 14 residues. The chain's CDR3 is CASSLVRAGNTIYF. The CDR3, as DNA: TGTGCCAGCAGCTTGGTGAGGGCTGGAAACACCATATATTTT.

V is TRBV6-1 and J is TRBJ2-7, with D maybe TRBD1 (5 bases). Germline assignment: CDR1 MNHNS and CDR2 SASEGT. The V end lost 2 bases, the J end lost 0 bases, and 14 bases lay between the germline ends. CDR3 length equals 16 residues. The CDR3 DNA follows: TGTGCCAGCAGTGAATATAGGGGTCCAAGCTCCTACGAGCAGTACTTC. Translating gives CASSEYRGPSSYEQYF.

This rearrangement joins TRBV24-1 to TRBJ1-1; 8 nucleotides align to TRBD1. Trimming took 9 bases from V and 8 from J; bases not matched to a gene: 4. The CDR3 is made up of 11 amino acids. The germline V gene encodes CDR1 KGHDR and CDR2 SFDVKD. The CDR3 region is CATSQGGEAFF. In DNA form, the CDR3 reads TGTGCCACCTCACAGGGGGGGGAAGCTTTCTTT.

The chain recombines TRBV5-6 with TRBJ1-2; D remains ambiguous. Trimming cost V 4 bases and J 8 bases, with 12 bases left between them. CDR1 SGHDT and CDR2 YYEEEE come from the germline V gene. There are 12 residues in the CDR3. The CDR3 DNA reads as TGTGCCAGCAGCCGGAGTCCACGGGGCTACACCTTC. Its translation: CASSRSPRGYTF.

The V call is TRBV28, the J call TRBJ2-7; 7 bases align to TRBD2. This CDR3 is 16 amino acids long. The germline CDR1 and CDR2 sequences are MDHEN and SYDVKM. The junction had 15 bases not matched to a gene; V was cut back by 8 bases and J by 2 bases. CDR3 sequence reads: CASYIRGSGTTYEQYF. DNA for the CDR3: TGTGCCAGCTATATACGGGGGAGCGGGACTACCTACGAGCAGTACTTC.

For this clone: Other DNA variants within this sample encode the same CDR3. The V call is TRBV25-1, the J call TRBJ1-2; D perhaps matches TRBD1 (6 bases). The length of the CDR3 is 13 residues. Trimming removed 1 base at V and 8 bases at J, with 11 bases between. CDR1 and CDR2 from the germline V gene are MGHDK and SYGVNS. The CDR3 DNA follows: TGTGCCAGCAGTGAATTACAGGGTCGCGGCTACACCTTC. This encodes CASSELQGRGYTF.

The gene calls are TRBV2 and TRBJ1-2, with TRBD1 as a possible D gene (6 bases). V dropped 2 bases and J dropped 8 bases, with 15 bases sitting between them. The length of the CDR3 is 14 residues. Looked up from germline, CDR1 is SNHLY and CDR2 is FYNNEI. The CDR3 nucleotides are TGTGCCAGCAGTGAAAACAGGGCCAATGGAGGCTACACCTTC. This translates into CASSENRANGGYTF.

V and J are TRBV5-6 and TRBJ1-2; 8 nucleotides match TRBD1. Germline V gene data show CDR1 as SGHDT and CDR2 as YYEEEE. The CDR3 sequence is 13 residues long. Trimming removed 5 bases from V and 4 bases from J; junction bases left unmatched: 4. CDR3 region: CASRGTGGYGYTF. In nucleotides, the CDR3 is TGTGCCAGCAGGGGGACAGGCGGCTATGGCTACACCTTC.